The entry that follows covers one T cell receptor (beta chain) sequence. Its antigen is as yet unknown. The record originates from a study of blood T cells in healthy people across ages. Germline V gene lookup returns CDR1 KGHSH and CDR2 LQKENI. Trimming shortened V by 1 base and J by 6 bases, and 10 bases separated the two germline ends. The CDR3 extends over 13 amino acids. It was with a sample-barcoded 5' primer and a J-beta primer mix that a second PCR of roughly 7 to 12 cycles was run. A single record per CDR3 protein comes from TCRdb applying MiXCR to the 5' RACE reads. The table lists around 1.5 million distinct CDR3 sequences, approximately 59% of them singletons. The study, taken as a whole, reports: Per million T cells, TCR beta diversity dropped roughly linearly as age increased.

PBMCs, at least 6 million per sample, were isolated. The clonotype originates from a man between 18 and 35 years old in good health. The genes are TRBV18 and TRBJ2-7, with a weak D call TRBD1 (5 bases). The material sequenced was blood. The chain's CDR3 is CASSPRRDAEQYF. The CDR3 coding sequence is TGTGCCAGCTCACCACGCAGGGATGCCGAGCAGTACTTC.